The TCR beta chain under discussion was sequenced for a study of beta chain features in type 1 diabetes. There are 16 residues in the CDR3. Unmatched junction bases numbered 9, after V lost 6 bases and J lost 5 bases. Per germline, CDR1 LNHDA and CDR2 SQIVND (reference sequence). The study reverse transcribed the entire isolated RNA, so it sequenced expressed TCRB transcripts. The table came from immunoSEQ multiplex PCR; TCRdb's copy has only in-frame clones and leaves some out. The sample lists approximately 250,000 clones; less than 15% were seen once. There are a few counts of this clone. This clonotype originated in a woman aged 40 to 50 in good health. The J gene is TRBJ1-5, the V gene TRBV19; 11 bases align to TRBD1. The sample comprised naive CD4+ T cells from blood. This CDR3 reads CASRSMGQGVDQPQHF. Here the CDR3 DNA reads TGTGCCAGTAGGAGTATGGGACAGGGGGTGGATCAGCCCCAGCATTTT.